Shown below are 25 T cell receptor beta chains from a single sample sequenced in a study of blood T cell repertoires in COVID-19. Profiling relied on immunoSEQ multiplex PCR, and the TCRdb table lists in-frame clones only, not all of them. In the table there are over 150,000 clones, roughly 84% of which are singletons. Sequenced sample: peripheral blood. These receptors originate from a woman between 40 and 50 years old with COVID-19, enrolled during active disease.

V and J are TRBV6-4 and TRBJ2-3; 10 bases agree with TRBD2. The germline gives CDR1 MRHNA, CDR2 SNTAGT. Germline trimming cut 0 bases from V and 3 bases from J; bases unmatched to any gene: 6. The CDR3 is 17 amino acids. The CDR3 DNA reads as TGTGCCAGCAGTGACTCGATGGTTAGCGGGGGGACAGATACGCAGTATTTT. Its translation is CASSDSMVSGGTDTQYF.

V usage is TRBV3-1 (or the pseudogene TRBV3-2) and J usage is TRBJ1-3; TRBD1 matches at 11 bases. CDR3 size: 18 residues. V lost 4 bases, J lost 0 bases, and 8 bases stayed unmatched. Germline V lookup: CDR1 LGHDT, CDR2 YNNKEL (reference sequence). CDR3 region: CASSRPGTGGFSGNTIYF. CDR3 DNA: TGTGCCAGCAGCCGTCCCGGGACAGGGGGATTCTCTGGAAACACCATATATTTT.

This clone qualifies as medium-sized. The V call is TRBV7-9, the J call TRBJ2-7; perhaps TRBD1 as D (6 bases). Trimming removed 5 bases at V and 2 bases at J, with 16 bases between. Germline V CDR1 and CDR2: SEHNR, FQNEAQ (reference sequence). CDR3 length: 15 residues. The CDR3 coding sequence is TGTGCCAGCAGCAGCCGGGACATGGGTGCCTACGAGCAGTACTTC. This sequence encodes CASSSRDMGAYEQYF.

Concerning this clone itself: This sample also contains other DNA sequences that code for the same CDR3. The chain combines TRBV11-2 with TRBJ1-5, with 8 bases lining up with TRBD1. Germline CDR1 and CDR2: SGHAT and FQNNGV. The CDR3 consists of 15 residues. V lost 4 bases, J lost 0 bases, and 2 bases stayed unmatched. In DNA, the CDR3 is TGTGCCAGCAGCTCGACAGGGGATAGCAATCAGCCCCAGCATTTT. It codes for CASSSTGDSNQPQHF.

The V and J genes are TRBV11-2 and TRBJ2-1; weak D call: TRBD1 (5 bases). The CDR3 totals 12 residues. In germline, CDR1 is SGHAT, CDR2 FQNNGV. V was pared by 6 bases and J by 6 bases, with 9 bases between. The DNA for the CDR3 is TGTGCCAGCAGACACGACAGCAATGAGCAGTTCTTC. Translated: CASRHDSNEQFF.

The V gene is TRBV28, the J gene TRBJ2-7, with D maybe TRBD2 (6 bases). Germline V gene sequence: CDR1 MDHEN, CDR2 SYDVKM. V was pared by 6 bases and J by 2 bases, with 11 bases between. CDR3 length equals 13 residues. CDR3 in amino acids: CASRRDFPYEQYF. The DNA for the CDR3 is TGTGCCAGCAGGAGGGACTTTCCCTACGAGCAGTACTTC.

The chain links TRBV7-6 to TRBJ2-1; TRBD2 is a possible D gene (5 bases). This CDR3 has 14 residues. Germline V gives CDR1 SGHVS, CDR2 FNYEAQ. The V and J ends lost 6 bases and 0 bases respectively, with 9 bases between them. The DNA of the CDR3 is TGTGCCAGCAGAGCGGTTAGCTCCTACAATGAGCAGTTCTTC. It is translated as CASRAVSSYNEQFF.

The V and J genes are TRBV11-2 and TRBJ1-2; possible D gene TRBD1, 5 bases. V was shortened by 2 bases and J by 0 bases, with 7 bases between the two germline ends. CDR1 and CDR2 (germline): SGHAT, FQNNGV. The CDR3 has 14 residues. CDR3 coding DNA: TGTGCCAGCAGCTTATGGGGCTCTAACTATGGCTACACCTTC. Protein sequence: CASSLWGSNYGYTF. The full variable domain, its missing parts supplied by reference TRBV11-2 and TRBJ1-2, is EAGVAQSPRYKIIEKRQSVAFWCNPISGHATLYWYQQILGQGPKLLIQFQNNGVVDDSQLPKDRFSAERLKGVDSTLKIQPAKLEDSAVYLCASSLWGSNYGYTFGSGTRLTVV.

The rearrangement uses TRBV5-6 and TRBJ1-1, with D tentatively TRBD1 (5 bases). Between the trimmed V and J ends, which lost 4 bases and 4 bases, there was a span of 14 bases. Germline loops: CDR1 SGHDT, CDR2 YYEEEE. The CDR3 extends over 14 amino acids. CDR3 region: CASSPAAGGTEAFF. CDR3 bases: TGTGCCAGCAGCCCCGCGGCGGGGGGCACTGAAGCTTTCTTT.

V usage is TRBV25-1 and J usage is TRBJ2-5, with D possibly TRBD1 on 7 matching bases. V lost 2 bases to trimming and J lost 4 bases, with 17 bases between them. The CDR3 has 16 amino acids. Per germline, CDR1 MGHDK and CDR2 SYGVNS. CDR3 sequence reads: CASSEPPTGRGETQYF. CDR3 bases: TGTGCCAGCAGTGAACCCCCGACAGGGCGGGGAGAGACCCAGTACTTC.

CDR3 loop: CASTPGGANQETQYF. The CDR3 DNA reads TGTGCCAGCACCCCGGGAGGAGCCAACCAAGAGACCCAGTACTTC. The chain carries TRBV6-5 and TRBJ2-5; the match to TRBD2 covers 7 bases. The CDR3 contains 15 residues. V dropped 7 bases and J dropped 0; count of bases not matched to a gene: 8. The V gene's germline CDR1 is MNHEY and CDR2 SVGAGI.

V and J are TRBV6-5 and TRBJ1-1, with 8 bases identical to TRBD1. The ends lost 9 bases at V and 0 bases at J; junction bases unmatched: 3. The CDR3 consists of 13 residues. CDR1 is MNHEY and CDR2 is SVGAGI in the germline V gene. Here the CDR3 DNA reads TGTGCCAGTTACAGGGGGATGAACACTGAAGCTTTCTTT. Encoded protein: CASYRGMNTEAFF.

The rearrangement links TRBV19 to TRBJ1-5; unclear D gene. Germline V gene lookup returns CDR1 LNHDA and CDR2 SQIVND (reference sequence). Trimming pared 3 bases from V and 5 bases from J, leaving 8 bases between. The CDR3 is 13 residues long. The CDR3 DNA sequence: TGTGCCAGTAGTATCCTACTTTATCAGCCCCAGCATTTT. This sequence encodes CASSILLYQPQHF. Full variable domain (rest looked up from reference TRBV19 and TRBJ1-5): DGGITQSPKYLFRKEGQNVTLSCEQNLNHDAMYWYRQDPGQGLRLIYYSQIVNDFQKGDIAEGYSVSREKKESFPLTVTSAQKNPTAFYLCASSILLYQPQHFGDGTRLSIL.

V gene TRBV28 combines with J gene TRBJ2-2; 13 bases are shared with TRBD2. CDR3 size: 17 residues. V shed 5 bases, J shed 3 bases, and the junction held 6 bases outside the gene matches. The germline CDR1 and CDR2 sequences are MDHEN and SYDVKM. The CDR3 sequence: CASSTDGLAGDTGELFF. The CDR3 DNA reads as TGTGCCAGCAGTACCGACGGACTAGCGGGGGACACCGGGGAGCTGTTTTTT.

V usage is TRBV9 and J usage is TRBJ2-1; TRBD2 is a possible D gene (6 bases). Trimming took 3 bases from V and 1 from J, leaving 14 bases between them. Germline V gene data show CDR1 as SGDLS and CDR2 as YYNGEE. The CDR3 has 16 amino acids. CDR3 region: CASSARGSGSYNEQFF. DNA for the CDR3: TGTGCCAGCAGCGCCCGGGGAAGCGGGTCCTACAATGAGCAGTTCTTC.

The chain recombines TRBV11-2 with TRBJ2-1; no reliable D call. Germline V gene sequence: CDR1 SGHAT, CDR2 FQNNGV. The CDR3 spans 13 residues. Trimming stripped 0 bases from V and 10 bases from J, with 10 bases between. The CDR3 loop reads CASSLEAPTEQFF. Here the CDR3 DNA reads TGTGCCAGCAGCTTAGAAGCACCGACAGAGCAGTTCTTC.

This sequence joins TRBV2 and TRBJ2-3; D not certain. Between the trimmed V and J ends, which lost 3 bases and 0 bases, there was a span of 13 bases. CDR1 is SNHLY and CDR2 is FYNNEI in the germline V gene. The CDR3 has 16 amino acids. This chain's CDR3 is CASSDDSRLSTDTQYF. The CDR3 nucleotides read TGTGCCAGCAGTGACGACTCGCGGCTAAGCACAGATACGCAGTATTTT.

V gene TRBV7-8 combines with J gene TRBJ2-1; D is possibly TRBD2 (6 bases). CDR3 length: 16 amino acids. V lost 1 base to trimming and J lost 3 bases, with 13 bases between them. The germline V gene encodes CDR1 SGHVS and CDR2 FQNEAQ. In nucleotides, the CDR3 is TGTGCCAGCAGCTTAGGCGGGAATGTTCGCTACAATGAGCAGTTCTTC. This codes for CASSLGGNVRYNEQFF.

Here the CDR3 reads CASSTAQTRDTQYF. The CDR3 DNA is TGTGCCAGCAGCACGGCCCAGACAAGAGATACGCAGTATTTT. V and J are TRBV9 and TRBJ2-3; D remains ambiguous. Germline-derived CDR1 and CDR2 are SGDLS and YYNGEE. This CDR3 contains 14 residues. Trimming took 4 bases from V and 5 from J, leaving 14 bases between them. Variable domain in full (rest from reference TRBV9 and TRBJ2-3): DSGVTQTPKHLITATGQRVTLRCSPRSGDLSVYWYQQSLDQGLQFLIQYYNGEERAKGNILERFSAQQFPDLHSELNLSSLELGDSALYFCASSTAQTRDTQYFGPGTRLTVL.

CDR3 nucleotide sequence: TGTGCCATCAGTTCTGACAGGGATAAGACCTACGAGCAGTACTTC. As protein: CAISSDRDKTYEQYF. The chain links TRBV10-3 to TRBJ2-7, with 7 bases aligning to TRBD1. Trimming removed 5 bases from V and 2 bases from J; junction bases left unmatched: 9. The germline V gene encodes CDR1 ENHRY and CDR2 SYGVKD. This CDR3 has 15 residues.

J is TRBJ2-3 and V is TRBV24-1; the D gene is possibly TRBD1 (6 bases). This CDR3 is built from 15 residues. Germline V gene data show CDR1 as KGHDR and CDR2 as SFDVKD. V was cut by 7 bases and J by 0 bases, with 13 bases left in between. The CDR3 loop reads CATSPRDTSTDTQYF. In DNA, the CDR3 is TGTGCCACCAGCCCCCGGGACACTAGCACAGATACGCAGTATTTT.

This sequence joins TRBV2 and TRBJ2-7, with 9 bases identical to TRBD2. The germline gives CDR1 SNHLY, CDR2 FYNNEI. CDR3 size: 15 residues. Unmatched junction bases numbered 12, after V lost 5 bases and J lost 7 bases. The CDR3 DNA follows: TGTGCCAGCAGTCGAGGCGGGGGGGCGACAAGGGAGCAGTACTTC. Translated, it gives CASSRGGGATREQYF.

The J gene is TRBJ2-3, the V gene TRBV24-1; 8 bases are a match to TRBD2. The CDR3 covers 17 residues. The trim removed 1 base at V and 3 bases at J, leaving 8 bases unmatched. Germline-derived CDR1 and CDR2 are KGHDR and SFDVKD. The CDR3 DNA reads as TGTGCCACCAGTGATTTTCAGAGCGGGAGCCCAACAGATACGCAGTATTTT. As protein: CATSDFQSGSPTDTQYF.

The chain combines TRBV5-1 with TRBJ1-4; D may be TRBD1 (6 bases). V lost 4 bases and J lost 8, with 15 bases in between. The CDR3 spans 14 residues. Looked up from germline, CDR1 is SGHRS and CDR2 is YFSETQ. The chain's CDR3 is CASSRRGGEEKLFF. CDR3 nucleotide sequence: TGCGCCAGCAGCCGGAGAGGGGGTGAGGAAAAACTGTTTTTT.

CDR3 bases: TGTGCCAGCAGCGTGGGGGACATGAACACTGAAGCTTTCTTT. Translating it yields CASSVGDMNTEAFF. The rearrangement uses TRBV9 and TRBJ1-1; TRBD1 is a possible D gene (6 bases). The germline V and J ends were trimmed by 2 bases and 0 bases, with 8 bases remaining between them. Germline V gives CDR1 SGDLS, CDR2 YYNGEE. The CDR3 length is 14 residues.